Below, 6 T cell receptor beta chains from the same sample are listed, as sequenced in a study of OX40 agonist ivuxolimab in advanced cancers. TCRdb's table, derived via immunoSEQ multiplex PCR, lists solely in-frame clones and lacks some. The profile shows 75,000 to 100,000 clones, about nine tenths of them singletons. The sequencing here drew on CD4+ or CD8+ T cells sorted from blood, taken in a trial of the OX40 agonist ivuxolimab. The source of these receptors is an adult with an advanced solid tumor such as melanoma, head and neck, liver or kidney cancer.

This clone was recorded once. The chain uses TRBV9 and TRBJ2-5; 7 bases are shared with TRBD2. The CDR3 extends over 14 amino acids. J gave up 5 bases and V 4 bases, and 8 bases lay outside the gene matches. CDR1 and CDR2 from the germline V gene are SGDLS and YYNGEE. CDR3 loop: CASSPRTSLETQYF. The CDR3, as DNA: TGTGCCAGCAGCCCCCGGACTAGTTTGGAGACCCAGTACTTC.

This chain joins TRBV7-3 and TRBJ2-2; 10 nucleotides align to TRBD1. This CDR3 spans 16 amino acids. Losses at the gene ends were 0 bases for V and 6 bases for J; bases not matched to a gene: 4. Germline loops: CDR1 SGHTA, CDR2 FQGTGA. CDR3 DNA sequence: TGTGCCAGCAGCTTAACGGGGACAGGGGAGTCCGGGGAGCTGTTTTTT. It is translated as CASSLTGTGESGELFF.

The chain recombines TRBV6-4 with TRBJ2-2; D unclear. Per the germline V gene, CDR1 is MRHNA and CDR2 is SNTAGT. The CDR3 is 14 amino acids. V lost 2 bases, J lost 8 bases, and 12 bases lay in between. The chain's CDR3 is CASSDNPHPGELFF. CDR3 DNA: TGTGCCAGCAGTGACAATCCCCACCCAGGGGAGCTGTTTTTT.

The chain uses TRBV5-1 and TRBJ2-1, with 8 bases matching TRBD2. There are 14 residues in the CDR3. CDR1 and CDR2 from the germline V gene are SGHRS and YFSETQ. J was trimmed by 4 bases and V by 4 bases; bases with no gene match: 4. CDR3 loop: CASSPQREYNEQFF. Here the CDR3 DNA reads TGCGCCAGCAGCCCCCAGCGGGAGTACAATGAGCAGTTCTTC. The variable domain in full, with the rest retrieved from reference TRBV5-1 and TRBJ2-1, is KAGVTQTPRYLIKTRGQQVTLSCSPISGHRSVSWYQQTPGQGLQFLFEYFSETQRNKGNFPGRFSGRQFSNSRSEMNVSTLELGDSALYLCASSPQREYNEQFFGPGTRLTVL.

This chain joins TRBV29-1 and TRBJ2-7; 9 nucleotides match TRBD2. Germline trimming cut 4 bases from V and 2 bases from J; bases unmatched to any gene: 9. This CDR3 is built from 15 residues. Germline V gene sequence: CDR1 SQVTM, CDR2 ANQGSEA. The CDR3 loop is CSVGLGTSRTYEQYF. The CDR3 nucleotides are TGCAGCGTTGGGCTTGGGACTAGCCGAACCTACGAGCAGTACTTC.

This clone appeared a single time. CDR3 protein: CASSLVAQLYEQYF. In nucleotides, the CDR3 is TGTGCCAGCAGCTTAGTAGCGCAACTCTACGAGCAGTACTTC. The J gene is TRBJ2-7, the V gene TRBV7-8; tentatively, D is TRBD2 (5 bases). CDR3 size: 14 residues. Trimming stripped 1 base from V and 3 bases from J, with 10 bases between. Germline CDR1 reads SGHVS; CDR2 reads FQNEAQ.